The 24 T cell receptor beta chains below were found in one sample sequenced in a study of OX40 agonist ivuxolimab in advanced cancers. Method: immunoSEQ multiplex PCR; TCRdb's copy keeps in-frame clones and lacks some. The sample gives roughly 64,000 clones, around 84% of which show up once; roughly 2.3% is in the top ten. Sequenced here: CD4+ or CD8+ T cells sorted from blood, sampled in a trial of the OX40 agonist ivuxolimab. The receptors shown here come from an adult with an advanced solid tumor such as melanoma, head and neck, liver or kidney cancer.

The rearrangement joins TRBV19 to TRBJ2-7; D uncertain. V was cut by 5 bases and J by 4 bases, with 6 bases left in between. This CDR3 has 11 amino acids. In germline, CDR1 is LNHDA, CDR2 SQIVND (reference sequence). CDR3 nucleotides: TGTGCCAGTAGTTCAGGATACGAGCAGTACTTC. Protein product: CASSSGYEQYF.

The V and J genes are TRBV6-5 and TRBJ2-4; TRBD2 matches 8 bases. The CDR3 contains 14 residues. Germline CDR1 MNHEY, CDR2 SVGAGI. With 8 bases clipped from V and 7 bases from J, the junction kept 10 bases outside the gene matches. CDR3 sequence reads: CASRESSGSNIQYF. CDR3 bases: TGTGCCAGCCGGGAATCGAGCGGGAGTAACATTCAGTACTTC.

The chain has TRBV5-1 and TRBJ2-1; D possibly matches TRBD1 or TRBD2 (5 bases each). Deletions cut 4 bases from V and 4 bases from J, with 9 bases between. CDR1 and CDR2 (germline): SGHRS, YFSETQ. This CDR3 has 13 amino acids. The CDR3 DNA sequence: TGCGCCAGCAGCGGGGACGCGTACAATGAGCAGTTCTTC. Translating it yields CASSGDAYNEQFF.

The genes are TRBV27 and TRBJ2-5; D is possibly TRBD1 (6 bases). Trimming left V 5 bases short and J 4 bases short, with 17 bases between. Germline CDR1 reads MNHEY; CDR2 reads SMNVEV (reference sequence). The CDR3 extends over 15 amino acids. The CDR3 spells CASSAFRGHPETQYF. The CDR3 DNA reads TGTGCCAGCAGTGCTTTTAGGGGACATCCAGAGACCCAGTACTTC.

The CDR3 DNA reads TGCGCCAGCAGTGAGTCAGGCCGACCTCGAGAGCAGTACTTC. The encoded protein is CASSESGRPREQYF. The chain joins TRBV10-1 to TRBJ2-7; D gene ambiguous. The ends were cut back, 0 bases at V and 7 bases at J, with 13 bases in the middle. The length of the CDR3 is 14 residues. Germline V gives CDR1 WNHNN, CDR2 SYGVQD (reference sequence).

This chain joins TRBV28 and TRBJ1-1; D not certain. Germline lookup yields CDR1 MDHEN and CDR2 SYDVKM. The V and J ends lost 7 bases and 4 bases respectively, with 10 bases between them. This CDR3 comprises 12 residues. The CDR3 is CASIQVGTEAFF. As DNA, the CDR3 is TGTGCCAGCATTCAGGTGGGCACTGAAGCTTTCTTT.

The gene calls are TRBV7-2 and TRBJ2-5; 10 bases line up with TRBD2. V shed 5 bases and J 4 bases; nucleotides not matched to a gene: 7. Germline V gene lookup returns CDR1 SGHTA and CDR2 FQGNSA. The CDR3 length is 15 residues. In DNA, the CDR3 is TGTGCCAGCAGCCAAGCGGGGGGGTACGGAGAGACCCAGTACTTC. Translated: CASSQAGGYGETQYF.

The chain employs TRBV5-1 and TRBJ2-5; unclear D gene. V lost 0 bases and J 5 bases, leaving 14 bases between the germline ends. The CDR3 runs to 15 residues. CDR1 SGHRS and CDR2 YFSETQ come from the germline V gene. The CDR3 region has the DNA TGCGCCAGCAGCTTGGCCCTAGAGCGAGTCGAGACCCAGTACTTC. Translation gives CASSLALERVETQYF.

The genes are TRBV2 and TRBJ2-4; D is possibly TRBD2 (5 bases). The V gene lost 8 bases and the J gene lost 0 bases, with 23 bases spanning the gap. The CDR3 has 18 residues. Germline loops: CDR1 SNHLY, CDR2 FYNNEI. The CDR3 DNA reads as TGTGCCAGCCGCTGGCGGGCGGAGCTTTCCCTAGCCAAAAACATTCAGTACTTC. It translates to CASRWRAELSLAKNIQYF.

The rearrangement joins TRBV10-1 to TRBJ2-1, with a possible D match to TRBD1 (5 bases). The CDR3 contains 12 residues. CDR1 is WNHNN, CDR2 SYGVQD, per germline (reference sequence). Trimming removed 7 bases from V and 16 bases from J, with 20 bases in between. The CDR3 sequence is CASMRSRASDFF. In nucleotides, the CDR3 is TGCGCCAGCATGAGATCCAGGGCCAGCGATTTCTTC.

This clone has a handful of counts. The chain carries TRBV2 and TRBJ1-4; perhaps TRBD1 as D (5 bases). Germline values: CDR1 SNHLY, CDR2 FYNNEI. Trimming shortened V by 2 bases and J by 8 bases, and 6 bases separated the two germline ends. The CDR3 is 12 amino acids. CDR3 DNA sequence: TGTGCCAGCAGTGAAAGGACAGAAAAACTGTTTTTT. It encodes CASSERTEKLFF. Full variable domain (remainder filled in from reference TRBV2 and TRBJ1-4): EPEVTQTPSHQVTQMGQEVILRCVPISNHLYFYWYRQILGQKVEFLVSFYNNEISEKSEIFDDQFSVERPDGSNFTLKIRSTKLEDSAMYFCASSERTEKLFFGSGTQLSVL.

V is TRBV15 and J is TRBJ1-1; D ambiguous. Trimming shortened V by 1 base and J by 1 base, and 7 bases separated the two germline ends. CDR3 length: 14 residues. Germline assignment: CDR1 LNHNV and CDR2 YYDKDF (reference sequence). The DNA of the CDR3 is TGTGCCACCAGCAGAGCCCACGGGAACACTGAAGCTTTCTTT. Its protein is CATSRAHGNTEAFF.

The CDR3 loop is CASSLQSIYEQYF. Written as DNA, the CDR3 is TGCGCCAGCAGCTTACAGTCCATCTACGAGCAGTACTTC. The chain couples TRBV5-1 to TRBJ2-7; D is unclear. Germline V CDR1 and CDR2: SGHRS, YFSETQ. The CDR3 length is 13 residues. With 2 bases removed from V and 3 bases from J, the gap between germline ends came to 9 bases.

This clone was detected many times. V is TRBV19 and J is TRBJ2-7; TRBD2 matches at 10 bases. In germline, CDR1 is LNHDA, CDR2 SQIVND (reference sequence). The CDR3 sequence is 17 residues long. V was clipped by 0 bases and J by 0 bases; unmatched bases: 5. CDR3 sequence (DNA): TGTGCCAGTAGTATAGAGGCAACTAGCGGGGTCTCCTACGAGCAGTACTTC. It encodes CASSIEATSGVSYEQYF.

The chain employs TRBV18 and TRBJ1-5, with 9 bases aligning to TRBD1. With V trimmed by 0 bases and J by 5 bases, 5 bases remained unmatched. The CDR3 is 16 residues long. Germline V lookup: CDR1 KGHSH, CDR2 LQKENI. In DNA form, the CDR3 reads TGTGCCAGCTCACCACCGTCGGGACAGGGAGATCAGCCCCAGCATTTT. Residues: CASSPPSGQGDQPQHF.

The chain carries TRBV5-5 and TRBJ2-1; 7 nucleotides match TRBD1. The CDR3 runs to 14 residues. Germline CDR1 reads SGHKS; CDR2 reads YYEKEE (reference sequence). The trim removed 4 bases at V and 9 bases at J, leaving 10 bases unmatched. CDR3 loop: CASSVPAGGGEQFF. As DNA, the CDR3 is TGTGCCAGCAGCGTTCCGGCAGGGGGTGGTGAGCAGTTCTTC. Filled out from reference TRBV5-5 and TRBJ2-1, the complete variable domain reads DAGVTQSPTHLIKTRGQQVTLRCSPISGHKSVSWYQQVLGQGPQFIFQYYEKEERGRGNFPDRFSARQFPNYSSELNVNALLLGDSALYLCASSVPAGGGEQFFGPGTRLTVL.

The chain carries TRBV30 and TRBJ2-2; D may be TRBD1 (6 bases). The CDR3 runs to 13 residues. Germline V gene data show CDR1 as GTSNPN and CDR2 as SVGIG (reference sequence). The chain's CDR3 is CAPGAANTGELFF. The CDR3, as DNA: TGTGCTCCAGGGGCGGCGAACACCGGGGAGCTGTTTTTT.

The V gene is TRBV9, the J gene TRBJ2-1; 8 bases agree with TRBD1. The CDR3 consists of 15 residues. Trimming cost V 3 bases and J 4 bases; bases outside gene matches: 6. Per the germline V gene, CDR1 is SGDLS and CDR2 is YYNGEE. The CDR3 protein is CASSEGTGSYNEQFF. The CDR3 DNA reads as TGTGCCAGCAGCGAAGGGACAGGAAGTTACAATGAGCAGTTCTTC.

This clone occurred a few times. This chain uses TRBV7-9 with TRBJ2-2, with 9 nucleotides matching TRBD1. Germline V gives CDR1 SEHNR, CDR2 FQNEAQ (reference sequence). V was pared by 3 bases and J by 8 bases, with 4 bases of the junction left unmatched. The CDR3 length is 14 residues. The CDR3 DNA reads as TGTGCCAGCAGCTTGGACAGGGGTTTTGGGGAGCTGTTTTTT. Translation gives CASSLDRGFGELFF.

This chain links TRBV7-2 with TRBJ2-7, with TRBD1 as a possible D gene (6 bases). Trimming took 5 bases from V and 3 from J, leaving 11 bases between them. The CDR3 has 13 residues. CDR1 is SGHTA, CDR2 FQGNSA, per germline. The CDR3 reads CASSPLTGYEQYF. The CDR3 bases are TGTGCCAGCAGCCCCTTGACAGGCTACGAGCAGTACTTC.

The chain carries TRBV15 and TRBJ1-2; no clear D gene. Trimming took 0 bases from V and 8 from J, leaving 10 bases between them. CDR3 size: 13 residues. Germline V lookup: CDR1 LNHNV, CDR2 YYDKDF (reference sequence). The CDR3 bases are TGTGCCACCAGCAGAGATAGGAACCCCGGCTACACCTTC. It is translated as CATSRDRNPGYTF.

This clone has a single count. The chain recombines TRBV25-1 with TRBJ2-1; D possibly corresponds to TRBD1 (6 bases). The germline V gene has CDR1 MGHDK and CDR2 SYGVNS. V was trimmed by 4 bases and J by 9 bases, leaving 22 bases between them. The CDR3 contains 16 residues. In DNA form, the CDR3 reads TGTGCCAGCAGTGTAGCCGGGACATCCAACCTAGGTGAGCAGTTCTTC. Translation gives CASSVAGTSNLGEQFF.

J is TRBJ2-2 and V is TRBV12-5; perhaps D is TRBD1 or TRBD2 (5 bases each). The CDR3 runs 14 residues. The V and J ends lost 6 bases and 8 bases respectively, with 16 bases between them. Per the germline V gene, CDR1 is LGHNT and CDR2 is FRNRAP. CDR3 sequence: CASGRDLTSGELFF. The CDR3 DNA is TGTGCTAGTGGCCGGGACCTAACTAGTGGGGAGCTGTTTTTT.

This chain links TRBV18 with TRBJ2-3, with a tentative D call TRBD1 (5 bases). The CDR3 consists of 17 residues. In germline, CDR1 is KGHSH, CDR2 LQKENI. V was cut by 3 bases and J by 0 bases, with 16 bases left in between. CDR3 nucleotide sequence: TGTGCCAGCTCACCCAGACAGTCACTTCCTAGCACAGATACGCAGTATTTT. Protein product: CASSPRQSLPSTDTQYF.